The table lists the clone carrying this TCR beta chain with a few counts. V lost 4 bases, J lost 1 base, and 11 bases lay in between. Germline-derived CDR1 and CDR2 are SGHRS and YFSETQ. This CDR3 is built from 14 residues. The source of the sample is a study of patients and donors after allogeneic stem cell transplantation. TCRdb independently ran MiXCR on the RT-PCR reads; one entry per CDR3 protein. The sample contains about a million distinct CDR3 sequences, roughly 18% of which appear only once. The rearrangement joins TRBV5-1 to TRBJ1-1, with D possibly matching TRBD1 (5 bases). Sequenced material: blood, either unsorted or a sorted T cell fraction (not recorded which). The receptor was isolated from a human donor who was either an allogeneic HSCT recipient or a stem cell or donor lymphocyte infusion donor (not recorded which). It is not recorded whose cells these are; they may come from a transplant donor. The CDR3 DNA reads TGCGCCAGCAGCACAACAGGATCGAACACTGAAGCTTTCTTT. Translated, it gives CASSTTGSNTEAFF.